This is a list of T cell receptor beta chains from one sample in a study of cytotoxic CD8 clonotypes in ibrutinib-treated CLL. Generated by immunoSEQ multiplex PCR, the TCRdb table keeps only in-frame clones and is missing some. The sample lists approximately 100,000 clones; approximately 58% were seen once. The sample was PBMCs, taken after 24 months of ibrutinib treatment. The receptors here all came from a human donor with chronic lymphocytic leukemia. CDR3s include the opening cysteine and the closing phenylalanine or tryptophan. D genes are given only for firm matches. Expanded clones get a size class; other rows say once, few or many, or leave the size out.

11,TRBV30,-,-,TRBJ2-7,TGTGCCTGGACCCGCGGGACCGAGCAGTACTTC,CAWTRGTEQYF
13,TRBV2,TRBD1,-,TRBJ2-7,TGTGCCAGTTCCCGACAGGGGGTCTACGAGCAGTACTTC,CASSRQGVYEQYF
14,TRBV9,TRBD1,-,TRBJ2-7,TGTGCCAGCAGCGCCCGACAGGGGGGACACGAGCAGTACTTC,CASSARQGGHEQYF
13,TRBV18,-,-,TRBJ2-7,TGTGCCAGCTCACCGGCGCGGTTCTACGAGCAGTACTTC,CASSPARFYEQYF
13,TRBV2,-,-,TRBJ1-2,TGTGCCAGCAGTAGGCGGCTTAACTATGGCTACACCTTC,CASSRRLNYGYTF
11,TRBV19,-,-,TRBJ2-1,TGTGCCAGTAGTATAAGAAATGAGCAGTTCTTC,CASSIRNEQFF
15,TRBV7-6,TRBD2,-,TRBJ2-5,TGTGCCAGCAGCATCGGGACTAGCGGGTTTGAGACCCAGTACTTC,CASSIGTSGFETQYF
13,TRBV9,TRBD1,-,TRBJ2-1,TGTGCCAGCAGCGTAGTGACAGGGGGTGAGCAGTTCTTC,CASSVVTGGEQFF
14,TRBV5-3,-,few,TRBJ1-2,TGTGCCAGAAGCTTGGGGGGAGATTCTTATGGCTACACCTTC,CARSLGGDSYGYTF
14,TRBV29-1,-,-,TRBJ1-1,TGCAGCGTCTTAGACCCCAGGGCTAACACTGAAGCTTTCTTT,CSVLDPRANTEAFF
15,TRBV5-4,-,-,TRBJ1-1,TGTGCCAGCAGCGACCCTCAGGGAGGGTATACTGAAGCTTTCTTT,CASSDPQGGYTEAFF
13,TRBV30,TRBD1,-,TRBJ2-5,TGTGCCGGGTCCGGGACAGCGAGGGAGACCCAGTACTTC,CAGSGTARETQYF
15,TRBV10-2,TRBD2,-,TRBJ2-7,TGCGCCAGCAGTGAGTGGGGCGGGGGGGCCTACGAGCAGTACTTC,CASSEWGGGAYEQYF
13,TRBV6-6,TRBD1,-,TRBJ1-2,TGTGCCAGCAGACCGGGACAGGGATATGGCTACACCTTC,CASRPGQGYGYTF
12,TRBV6-6,-,-,TRBJ2-3,TGTGCCAGCAGACCCGATACAGATACGCAGTATTTT,CASRPDTDTQYF
12,TRBV29-1,-,-,TRBJ1-1,TGCAGCGGGGGCCCCATGAACACTGAAGCTTTCTTT,CSGGPMNTEAFF
18,TRBV4-1,-,-,TRBJ2-7,TGCGCCAGCAGCCAAGATCGAGTGGGGGCCGTTGAATCCTACGAGCAGTACTTC,CASSQDRVGAVESYEQYF
18,TRBV27,-,-,TRBJ1-1,TGTGCCAGCAGTTTATCTTCTATAGGGGCTACCTTGAACACTGAAGCTTTCTTT,CASSLSSIGATLNTEAFF
15,TRBV27,TRBD1,-,TRBJ2-1,TGTGCCAGCAGTTTGGGGACAGGGGCCAACAATGAGCAGTTCTTC,CASSLGTGANNEQFF
15,TRBV7-6,TRBD1,-,TRBJ1-1,TGTGCCAGCAGCACCGAGCCAGGGGGCGTCACTGAAGCTTTCTTT,CASSTEPGGVTEAFF
18,TRBV11-3,TRBD1,-,TRBJ2-6,TGTGCCAGCAGCTCCATCCCCGACAGGGGGTATGGGGCCAACGTCCTGACTTTC,CASSSIPDRGYGANVLTF
14,TRBV30,-,-,TRBJ1-2,TGTGCCTGGAGTGTGAGCGGGGACCTCTATGGCTACACCTTC,CAWSVSGDLYGYTF
13,TRBV7-2,-,-,TRBJ1-1,TGTGCCAGCAGCTTAGCACCGACAGCTGAAGCTTTCTTT,CASSLAPTAEAFF
14,TRBV5-1,-,-,TRBJ2-5,TGCGCCAGCAGCTTACAGGGTCGACGGGAGACCCAGTACTTC,CASSLQGRRETQYF
13,TRBV18,-,few,TRBJ1-2,TGTGCCAGCTCACTCGACAGGAACTATGGCTACACCTTC,CASSLDRNYGYTF
12,TRBV29-1,TRBD2,-,TRBJ2-4,TGCAGCGTTGTAACGGGGGGAAACATTCAGTACTTC,CSVVTGGNIQYF
14,TRBV28,-,-,TRBJ1-5,TGTGCCAGCAGTTTAGTAAGGGGAAATCAGCCCCAGCATTTT,CASSLVRGNQPQHF